What follows is one T cell receptor (beta chain) and its context. This entry comes from a study of OX40 agonist ivuxolimab in advanced cancers. The data were produced by immunoSEQ multiplex PCR, yet TCRdb's version contains in-frame clones alone and is incomplete. The sample lists about 48,000 clones, 83% occurring once. Looked up from germline, CDR1 is LGHNA and CDR2 is YNFKEQ. V was cut by 4 bases and J by 10 bases, with 31 bases left in between. The CDR3 extends over 18 amino acids. V usage is TRBV4-2 and J usage is TRBJ1-1; TRBD1 is a possible D gene (6 bases). The sample in question was CD4+ or CD8+ T cells sorted from blood, obtained in a trial of the OX40 agonist ivuxolimab. The sequence was obtained from an adult with an advanced solid tumor such as melanoma, head and neck, liver or kidney cancer. The CDR3 coding sequence is TGTGCCAGCAGCCGCTCCGGAGGAGTAGGGGGGCTGGACGATGGAGCTTTCTTT. This sequence encodes CASSRSGGVGGLDDGAFF.